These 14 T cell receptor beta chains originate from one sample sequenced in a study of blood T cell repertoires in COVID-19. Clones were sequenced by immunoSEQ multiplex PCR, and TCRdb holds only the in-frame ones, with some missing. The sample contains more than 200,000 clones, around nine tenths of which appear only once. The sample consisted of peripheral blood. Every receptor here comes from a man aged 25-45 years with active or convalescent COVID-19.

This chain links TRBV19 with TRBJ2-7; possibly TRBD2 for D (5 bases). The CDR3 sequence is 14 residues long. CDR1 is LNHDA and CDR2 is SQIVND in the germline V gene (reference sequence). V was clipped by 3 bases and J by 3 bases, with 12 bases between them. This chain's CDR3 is CASSIRTRHYEQYF. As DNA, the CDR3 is TGTGCCAGTAGTATTCGGACTCGCCACTACGAGCAGTACTTC.

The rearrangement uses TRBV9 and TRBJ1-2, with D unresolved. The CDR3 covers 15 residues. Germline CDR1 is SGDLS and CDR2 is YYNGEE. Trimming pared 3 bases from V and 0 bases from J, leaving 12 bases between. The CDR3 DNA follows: TGTGCCAGCAGCGCCAGCCTCCTAGCTAACTATGGCTACACCTTC. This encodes CASSASLLANYGYTF.

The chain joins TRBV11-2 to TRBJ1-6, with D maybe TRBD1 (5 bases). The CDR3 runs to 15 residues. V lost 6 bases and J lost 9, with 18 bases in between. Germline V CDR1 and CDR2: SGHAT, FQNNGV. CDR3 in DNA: TGTGCCAGCAGATCGATCGGGCAGGGTCTTTCACCCCTCCACTTT. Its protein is CASRSIGQGLSPLHF.

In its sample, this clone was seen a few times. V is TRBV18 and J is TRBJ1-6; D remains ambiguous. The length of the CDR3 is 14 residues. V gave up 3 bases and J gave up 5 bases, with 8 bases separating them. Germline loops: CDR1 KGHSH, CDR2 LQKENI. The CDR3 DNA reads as TGTGCCAGCTCACCGAGTCCCGATAATTCACCCCTCCACTTT. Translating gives CASSPSPDNSPLHF.

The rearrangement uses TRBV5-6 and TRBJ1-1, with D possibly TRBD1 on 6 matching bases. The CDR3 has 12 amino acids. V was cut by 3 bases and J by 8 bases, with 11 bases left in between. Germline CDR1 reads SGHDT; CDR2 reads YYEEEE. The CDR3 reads CASSWDTEEAFF. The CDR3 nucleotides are TGTGCCAGCAGCTGGGACACAGAGGAAGCTTTCTTT.

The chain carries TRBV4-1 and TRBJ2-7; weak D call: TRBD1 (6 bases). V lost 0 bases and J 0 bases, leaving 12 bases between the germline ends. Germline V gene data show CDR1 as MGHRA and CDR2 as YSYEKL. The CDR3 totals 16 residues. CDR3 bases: TGCGCCAGCAGCCAAGAACGTACAGGGAGCTCCTACGAGCAGTACTTC. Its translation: CASSQERTGSSYEQYF.

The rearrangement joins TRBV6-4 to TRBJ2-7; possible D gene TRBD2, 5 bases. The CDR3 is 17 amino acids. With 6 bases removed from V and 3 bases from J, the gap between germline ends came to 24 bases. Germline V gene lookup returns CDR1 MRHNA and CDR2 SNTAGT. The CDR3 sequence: CASRRALGRRICYEQYF. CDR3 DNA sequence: TGTGCCAGCAGGAGGGCGTTGGGAAGGCGCATTTGCTACGAGCAGTACTTC.

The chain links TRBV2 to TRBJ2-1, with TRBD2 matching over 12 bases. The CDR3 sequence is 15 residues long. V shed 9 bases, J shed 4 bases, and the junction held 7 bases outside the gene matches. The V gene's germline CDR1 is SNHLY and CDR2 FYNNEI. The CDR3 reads CARATSGGRYNEQFF. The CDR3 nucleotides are TGTGCCAGGGCGACTAGCGGGGGTCGGTACAATGAGCAGTTCTTC.

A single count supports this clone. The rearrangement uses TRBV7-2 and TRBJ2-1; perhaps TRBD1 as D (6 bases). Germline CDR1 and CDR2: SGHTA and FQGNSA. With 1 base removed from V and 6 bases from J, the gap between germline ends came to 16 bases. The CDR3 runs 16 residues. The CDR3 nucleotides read TGTGCCAGCAGCTTAGGATGGGGGCTAGGAGGCAATGAGCAGTTCTTC. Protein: CASSLGWGLGGNEQFF.

CDR3 residues: CASSELDRNQPQHF. In nucleotides, the CDR3 is TGTGCCAGCAGTGAGCTAGACAGAAATCAGCCCCAGCATTTT. V and J are TRBV6-1 and TRBJ1-5, with D possibly being TRBD1 (5 bases). This CDR3 is built from 14 residues. CDR1 and CDR2 from the germline V gene are MNHNS and SASEGT. Trimming removed 3 bases at V and 4 bases at J, with 10 bases between.

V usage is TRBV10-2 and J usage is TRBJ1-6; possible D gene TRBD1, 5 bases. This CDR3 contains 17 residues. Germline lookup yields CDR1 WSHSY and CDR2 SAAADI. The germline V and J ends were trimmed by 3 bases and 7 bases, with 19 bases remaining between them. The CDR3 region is CASSEVTFRVFNSPLHF. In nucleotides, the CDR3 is TGCGCCAGCAGTGAAGTTACCTTCAGGGTATTCAATTCACCCCTCCACTTT.

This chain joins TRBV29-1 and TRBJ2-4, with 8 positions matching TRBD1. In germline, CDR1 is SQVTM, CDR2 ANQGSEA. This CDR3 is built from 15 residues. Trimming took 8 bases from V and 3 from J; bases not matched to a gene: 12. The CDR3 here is CSTISGTGGKNIQYF. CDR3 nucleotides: TGCAGCACAATATCCGGGACAGGTGGCAAAAACATTCAGTACTTC.

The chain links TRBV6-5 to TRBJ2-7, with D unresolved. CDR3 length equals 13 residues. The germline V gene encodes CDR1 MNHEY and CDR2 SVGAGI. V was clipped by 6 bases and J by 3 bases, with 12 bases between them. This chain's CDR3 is CASSPGRSYEQYF. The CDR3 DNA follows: TGTGCCAGCAGCCCAGGCAGAAGCTACGAGCAGTACTTC.

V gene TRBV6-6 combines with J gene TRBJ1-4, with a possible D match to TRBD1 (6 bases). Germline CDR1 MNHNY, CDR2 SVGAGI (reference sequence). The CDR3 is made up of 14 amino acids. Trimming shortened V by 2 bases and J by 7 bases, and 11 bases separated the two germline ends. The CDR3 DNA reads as TGTGCCAGCAGTTACGAACAGGGAAGTGAAAAACTGTTTTTT. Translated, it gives CASSYEQGSEKLFF.